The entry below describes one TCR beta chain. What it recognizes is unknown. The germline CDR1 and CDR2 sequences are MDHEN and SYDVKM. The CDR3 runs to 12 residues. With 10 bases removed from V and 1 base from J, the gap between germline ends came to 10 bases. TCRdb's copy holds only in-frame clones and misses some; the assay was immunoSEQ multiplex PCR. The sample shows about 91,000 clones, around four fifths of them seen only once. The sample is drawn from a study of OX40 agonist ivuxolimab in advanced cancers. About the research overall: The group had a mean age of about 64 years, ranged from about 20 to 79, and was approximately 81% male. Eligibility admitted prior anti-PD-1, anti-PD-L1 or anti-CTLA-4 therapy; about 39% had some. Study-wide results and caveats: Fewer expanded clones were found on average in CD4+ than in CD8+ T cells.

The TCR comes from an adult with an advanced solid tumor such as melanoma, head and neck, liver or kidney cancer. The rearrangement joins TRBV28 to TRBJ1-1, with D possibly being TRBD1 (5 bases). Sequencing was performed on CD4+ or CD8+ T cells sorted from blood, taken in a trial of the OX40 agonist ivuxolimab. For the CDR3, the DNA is TGTGCCACAATCGACAGGAACACTGAAGCTTTCTTT. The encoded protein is CATIDRNTEAFF.